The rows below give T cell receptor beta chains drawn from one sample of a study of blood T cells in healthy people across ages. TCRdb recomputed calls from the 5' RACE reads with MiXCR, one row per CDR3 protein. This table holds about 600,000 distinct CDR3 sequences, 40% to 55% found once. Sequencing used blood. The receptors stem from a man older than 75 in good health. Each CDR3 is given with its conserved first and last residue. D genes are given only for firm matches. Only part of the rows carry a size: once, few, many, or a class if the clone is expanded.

TGTGCCAGCAGCGTTAGGAGGGCCCCGAATGAGCAGTTCTTC,CASSVRRAPNEQFF,TRBJ2-1,TRBV7-2,.,.
TGTGCCACCCGTGCGATGTTCCCAGATACGCAGTATTTT,CATRAMFPDTQYF,TRBJ2-3,TRBV11-2,few,.
TGCAGTGCTAGACCAACCGGGGCAGAGACCGGCGAGCAGTACTTC,CSARPTGAETGEQYF,TRBJ2-7,TRBV20-1,.,.
TGCGCCAGCAGCCCATCGGAGGGGGTGCATGAGCAGTTCTTC,CASSPSEGVHEQFF,TRBJ2-1,TRBV4-3,.,.
TGTGCCAGCAGCCAAGTCTCCACCCGATACAATGAGCAGTTCTTC,CASSQVSTRYNEQFF,TRBJ2-1,TRBV3-1,.,.
TGTGCCAGCAGAAACCGGGACAGGACAAATGAGCAGTTCTTC,CASRNRDRTNEQFF,TRBJ2-1,TRBV5-6,few,TRBD1
TGTGCCAGCAGTTACTCCCTGACGGAATCTTACTACCAAGCGAGCTACACCTTC,CASSYSLTESYYQASYTF,TRBJ1-2,TRBV6-5,many,.
TGTGCCAGCAGCTTTAGCGGGGGGGGGTACGAGCAGTACTTC,CASSFSGGGYEQYF,TRBJ2-7,TRBV7-8,.,TRBD2
TGTGCCAGCACCCATCGGAGGGGAGATGGCTACACCTTC,CASTHRRGDGYTF,TRBJ1-2,TRBV12-3/TRBV12-4,.,.
TGCAGTGCCAGACTGGATAGCTCCTACAATGAGCAGTTCTTC,CSARLDSSYNEQFF,TRBJ2-1,TRBV20-1,.,.
TGTGCCAGCAGCCAGGAAATAGCGGGACCCAGCAATGAGCAGTTCTTC,CASSQEIAGPSNEQFF,TRBJ2-1,TRBV4-2,.,TRBD2
TGTGCCCGCAGCCATGACAGGGGAGGAGGCTACACCTTC,CARSHDRGGGYTF,TRBJ1-2,TRBV7-2,.,TRBD1
TGTGCCAGCAGCTCGGACAGGGCCCGGTCAAACGGGCAGTTCTTC,CASSSDRARSNGQFF,TRBJ2-1,TRBV7-9,.,TRBD1
TGTGCCACCAGTGGCCGGGGGGAACAATCACCCCTCCACTTT,CATSGRGEQSPLHF,TRBJ1-6,TRBV24-1,.,.
TGTGCCAGCGGGCCGGGGAGGGGCCATGGCTACACCTTC,CASGPGRGHGYTF,TRBJ1-2,TRBV6-6,few,.
TGCAGTGCCGAGGGATCGCAAGAGACCCAGTACTTC,CSAEGSQETQYF,TRBJ2-5,TRBV20-1,few,.